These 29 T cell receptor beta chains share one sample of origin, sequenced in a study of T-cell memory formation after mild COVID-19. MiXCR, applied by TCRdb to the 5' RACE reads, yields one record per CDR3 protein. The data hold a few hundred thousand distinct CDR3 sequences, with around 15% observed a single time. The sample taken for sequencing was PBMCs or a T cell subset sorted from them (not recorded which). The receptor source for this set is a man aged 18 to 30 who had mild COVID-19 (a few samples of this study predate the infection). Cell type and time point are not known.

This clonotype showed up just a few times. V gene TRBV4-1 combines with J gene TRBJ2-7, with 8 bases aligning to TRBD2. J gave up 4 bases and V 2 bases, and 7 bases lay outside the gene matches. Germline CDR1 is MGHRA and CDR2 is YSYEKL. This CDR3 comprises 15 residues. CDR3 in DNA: TGCGCCAGCAGCCAAACCAGCGGGGGCGTTTACGAGCAGTACGTC. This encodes CASSQTSGGVYEQYV.

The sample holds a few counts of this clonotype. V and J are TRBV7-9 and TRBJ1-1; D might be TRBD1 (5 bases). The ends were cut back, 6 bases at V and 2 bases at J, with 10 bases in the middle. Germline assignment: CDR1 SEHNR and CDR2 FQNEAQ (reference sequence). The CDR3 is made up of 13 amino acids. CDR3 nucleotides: TGTGCCAGCAGGTCTCAGGGTAACACTGAAGCTTTCTTT. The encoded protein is CASRSQGNTEAFF.

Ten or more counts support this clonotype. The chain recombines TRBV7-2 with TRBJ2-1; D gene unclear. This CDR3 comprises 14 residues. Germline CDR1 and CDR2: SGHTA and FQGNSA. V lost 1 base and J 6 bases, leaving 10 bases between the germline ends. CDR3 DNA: TGTGCCAGCAGCTTAGGAAGACCGGGCAATGAGCAGTTCTTC. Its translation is CASSLGRPGNEQFF.

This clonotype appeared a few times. CDR3 nucleotide sequence: TGCGCCAGCAGGTCCGGGAGCGGGGGGAATGAGCAGTTCTTC. This sequence encodes CASRSGSGGNEQFF. The chain recombines TRBV4-1 with TRBJ2-1; 9 positions agree with TRBD2. CDR3 length: 14 residues. The ends lost 6 bases at V and 7 bases at J; junction bases unmatched: 7. Germline CDR1 is MGHRA and CDR2 is YSYEKL.

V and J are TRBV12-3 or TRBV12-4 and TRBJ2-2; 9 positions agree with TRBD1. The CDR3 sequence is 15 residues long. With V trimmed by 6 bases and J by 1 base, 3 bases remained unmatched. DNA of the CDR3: TGTGCCAGCAGATTGACAGGGGGGAACACCGGGGAGCTGTTTTTT. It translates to CASRLTGGNTGELFF.

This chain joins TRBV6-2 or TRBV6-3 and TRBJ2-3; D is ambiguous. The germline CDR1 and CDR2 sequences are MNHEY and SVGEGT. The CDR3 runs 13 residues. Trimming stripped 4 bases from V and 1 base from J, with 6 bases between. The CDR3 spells CASSSMGTDTQYF. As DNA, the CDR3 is TGTGCCAGCAGTTCTATGGGCACAGATACGCAGTATTTT.

The CDR3 here is CASSPGLRSPTEAFF. The CDR3 DNA reads as TGCGCCAGCAGCCCGGGACTCCGCTCGCCCACTGAAGCTTTCTTT. V gene TRBV4-3 combines with J gene TRBJ1-1; D might be TRBD1 (5 bases). The V end was cut by 4 bases, the J end by 4 bases, with 16 bases between. This CDR3 has 15 amino acids. Germline V gene data show CDR1 as LGHNA and CDR2 as YSLEER.

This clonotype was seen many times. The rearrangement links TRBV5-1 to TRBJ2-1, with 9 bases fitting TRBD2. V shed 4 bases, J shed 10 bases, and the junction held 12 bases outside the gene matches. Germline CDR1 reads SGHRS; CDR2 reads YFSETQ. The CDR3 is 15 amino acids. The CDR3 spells CASSPPAGGFGEQFF. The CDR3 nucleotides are TGCGCCAGCAGCCCCCCAGCGGGGGGCTTCGGGGAGCAGTTCTTC.

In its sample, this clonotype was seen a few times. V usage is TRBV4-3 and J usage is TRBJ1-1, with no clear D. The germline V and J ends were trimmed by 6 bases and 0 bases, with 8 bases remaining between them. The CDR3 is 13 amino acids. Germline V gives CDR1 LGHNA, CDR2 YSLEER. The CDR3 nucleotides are TGCGCCAGCAGGGAGGTCTTGAACACTGAAGCTTTCTTT. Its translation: CASREVLNTEAFF.

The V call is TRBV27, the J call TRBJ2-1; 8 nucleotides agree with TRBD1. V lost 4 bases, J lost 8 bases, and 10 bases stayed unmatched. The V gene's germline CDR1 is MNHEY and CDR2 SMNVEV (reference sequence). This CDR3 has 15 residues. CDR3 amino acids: CASSSVGTGSYEQFF. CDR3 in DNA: TGTGCCAGCAGTTCAGTGGGGACAGGTTCCTATGAGCAGTTCTTC.

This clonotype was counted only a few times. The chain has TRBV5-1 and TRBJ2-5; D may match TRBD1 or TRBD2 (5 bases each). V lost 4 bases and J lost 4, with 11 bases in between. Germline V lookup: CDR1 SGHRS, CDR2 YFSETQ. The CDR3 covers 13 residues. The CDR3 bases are TGCGCCAGCAGCGCCGACAGCGGAGAGACCCAGTACTTC. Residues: CASSADSGETQYF.

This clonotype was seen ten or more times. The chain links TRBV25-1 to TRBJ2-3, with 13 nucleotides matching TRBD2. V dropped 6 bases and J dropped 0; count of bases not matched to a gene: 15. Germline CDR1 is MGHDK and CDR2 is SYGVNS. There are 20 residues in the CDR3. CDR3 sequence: CASREPGLAGRNPSTDTQYF. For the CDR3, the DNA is TGTGCCAGCAGAGAACCGGGACTAGCGGGGAGGAACCCTAGCACAGATACGCAGTATTTT.

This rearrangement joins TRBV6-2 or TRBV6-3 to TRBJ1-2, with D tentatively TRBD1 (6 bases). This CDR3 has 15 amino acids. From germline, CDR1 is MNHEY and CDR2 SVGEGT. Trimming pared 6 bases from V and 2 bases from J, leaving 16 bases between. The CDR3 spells CASRKTPRGNYGYTF. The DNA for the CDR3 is TGTGCCAGCAGAAAGACCCCCAGGGGCAACTATGGCTACACCTTC.

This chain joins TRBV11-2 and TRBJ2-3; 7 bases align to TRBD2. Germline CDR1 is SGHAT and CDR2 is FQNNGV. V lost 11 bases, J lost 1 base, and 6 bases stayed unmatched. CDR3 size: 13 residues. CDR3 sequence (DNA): TGTGCCGGCCGGGGGGTGGGCACAGATACGCAGTATTTT. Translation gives CAGRGVGTDTQYF.

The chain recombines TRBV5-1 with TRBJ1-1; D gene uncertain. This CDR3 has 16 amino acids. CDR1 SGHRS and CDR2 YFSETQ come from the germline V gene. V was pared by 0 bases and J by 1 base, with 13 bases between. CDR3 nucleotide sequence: TGCGCCAGCAGCTTGGAGGCAGGTCCTGGGAACACTGAAGCTTTCTTT. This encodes CASSLEAGPGNTEAFF.

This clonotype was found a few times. The CDR3 DNA is TGTGCCATCAGGGGTGATACAGGGTACCAGCCCCAGCATTTT. Translation gives CAIRGDTGYQPQHF. V gene TRBV10-3 combines with J gene TRBJ1-5; a possible D gene is TRBD1 (6 bases). This CDR3 has 14 residues. Germline V gives CDR1 ENHRY, CDR2 SYGVKD. Trimming took 6 bases from V and 7 from J, leaving 16 bases between them.

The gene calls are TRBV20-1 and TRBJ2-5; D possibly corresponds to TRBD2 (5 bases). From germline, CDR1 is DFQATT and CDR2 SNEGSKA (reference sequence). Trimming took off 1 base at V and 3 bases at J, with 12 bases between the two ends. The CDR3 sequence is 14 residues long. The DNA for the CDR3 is TGCAGTGCTAGAGTGGGTAGCGCGGAAGAGACCCAGTACTTC. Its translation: CSARVGSAEETQYF.

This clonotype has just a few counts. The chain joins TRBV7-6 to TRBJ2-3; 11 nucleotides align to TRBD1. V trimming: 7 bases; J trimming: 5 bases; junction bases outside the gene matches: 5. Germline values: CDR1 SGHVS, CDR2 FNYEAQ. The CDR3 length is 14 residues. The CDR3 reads CASKSGTGGDTQYF. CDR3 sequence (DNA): TGTGCCAGCAAATCCGGGACAGGGGGAGATACGCAGTATTTT.

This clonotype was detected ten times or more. CDR3 sequence reads: CASSLGMAHNEQFF. The DNA of the CDR3 is TGTGCCAGCAGTTTAGGGATGGCTCACAATGAGCAGTTCTTC. V and J are TRBV27 and TRBJ2-1; no definite D call. The V gene's germline CDR1 is MNHEY and CDR2 SMNVEV (reference sequence). The CDR3 is made up of 14 amino acids. V was trimmed by 2 bases and J by 5 bases, leaving 10 bases between them.

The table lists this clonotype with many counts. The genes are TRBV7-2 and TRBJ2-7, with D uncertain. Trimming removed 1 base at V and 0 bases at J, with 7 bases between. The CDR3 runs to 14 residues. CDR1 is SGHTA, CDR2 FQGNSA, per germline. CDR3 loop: CASSLDALSYEQYF. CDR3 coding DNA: TGTGCCAGCAGCTTAGATGCTCTCTCCTACGAGCAGTACTTC. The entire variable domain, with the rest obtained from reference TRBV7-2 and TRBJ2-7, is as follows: GAGVSQSPSNKVTEKGKDVELRCDPISGHTALYWYRQSLGQGLEFLIYFQGNSAPDKSGLPSDRFSAERTGGSVSTLTIQRTQQEDSAVYLCASSLDALSYEQYFGPGTRLTVT.

DNA of the CDR3: TGTGCCAGCAGTTATTGGGGTGGTCAGCCCCAGCATTTT. Encoded protein: CASSYWGGQPQHF. The rearrangement joins TRBV6-5 to TRBJ1-5; D is undetermined. V lost 3 bases and J lost 6, with 9 bases in between. The germline gives CDR1 MNHEY, CDR2 SVGAGI. The CDR3 sequence is 13 residues long.

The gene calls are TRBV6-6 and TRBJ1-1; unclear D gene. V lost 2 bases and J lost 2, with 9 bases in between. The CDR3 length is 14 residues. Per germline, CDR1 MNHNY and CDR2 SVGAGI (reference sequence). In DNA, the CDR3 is TGTGCCAGCAGTTACGCGCGGGAAAACACTGAAGCTTTCTTT. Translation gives CASSYARENTEAFF.

This CDR3 is CATSRTSGAETQYF. DNA for the CDR3: TGTGCCACCAGCAGGACATCTGGGGCAGAGACCCAGTACTTC. The V and J genes are TRBV15 and TRBJ2-5; D might be TRBD1 (5 bases). Germline V gene sequence: CDR1 LNHNV, CDR2 YYDKDF (reference sequence). The ends were cut back, 3 bases at V and 4 bases at J, with 12 bases in the middle. The CDR3 contains 14 residues.

This CDR3 reads CASTQLQGEYNSPLHF. In DNA form, the CDR3 reads TGTGCCAGCACCCAACTCCAGGGGGAATATAATTCACCCCTCCACTTT. J is TRBJ1-6 and V is TRBV6-6; 7 nucleotides agree with TRBD1. Per the germline V gene, CDR1 is MNHNY and CDR2 is SVGAGI (reference sequence). Losses at the gene ends were 7 bases for V and 4 bases for J; bases not matched to a gene: 10. The CDR3 has 16 residues.

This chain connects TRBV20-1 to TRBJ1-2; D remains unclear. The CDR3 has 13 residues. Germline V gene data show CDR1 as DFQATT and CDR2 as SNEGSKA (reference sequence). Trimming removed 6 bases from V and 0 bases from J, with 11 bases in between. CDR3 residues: CSAWTETNYGYTF. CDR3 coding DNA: TGCAGTGCCTGGACCGAAACTAACTATGGCTACACCTTC.

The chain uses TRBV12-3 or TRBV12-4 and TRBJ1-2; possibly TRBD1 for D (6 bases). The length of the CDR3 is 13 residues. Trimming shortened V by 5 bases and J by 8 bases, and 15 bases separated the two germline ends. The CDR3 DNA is TGTGCCAGCAGTACTCCGGGGACACTCGGCTACACCTTC. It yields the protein CASSTPGTLGYTF.

The CDR3 DNA reads as TGCGCCAGCAGCCAAGGGGGGCAGGGACTGATAGCTTTCTTT. This codes for CASSQGGQGLIAFF. The rearrangement uses TRBV4-1 and TRBJ1-1; possibly TRBD1 for D (6 bases). Germline assignment: CDR1 MGHRA and CDR2 YSYEKL. V dropped 1 base and J dropped 10 bases, with 16 bases sitting between them. The CDR3 loop spans 14 amino acids.

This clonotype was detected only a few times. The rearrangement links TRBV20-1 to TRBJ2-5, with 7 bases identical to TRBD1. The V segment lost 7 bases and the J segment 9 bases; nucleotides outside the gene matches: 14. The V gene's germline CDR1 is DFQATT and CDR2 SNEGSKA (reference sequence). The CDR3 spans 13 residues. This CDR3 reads CSVITTGDEPQYF. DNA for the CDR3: TGCAGTGTAATTACCACAGGGGATGAGCCCCAGTACTTC.

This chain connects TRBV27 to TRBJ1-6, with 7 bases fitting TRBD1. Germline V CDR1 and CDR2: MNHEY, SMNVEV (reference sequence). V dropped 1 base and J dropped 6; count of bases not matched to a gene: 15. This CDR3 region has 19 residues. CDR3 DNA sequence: TGTGCCAGCAGTTTATTAAGGACAGGCGTCAAGAGTGGTAATTCACCCCTCCACTTT. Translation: CASSLLRTGVKSGNSPLHF.